The 18 T cell receptor beta chains given below trace back to one sample, sequenced in a study of T cell responses to AZD1222 COVID-19 vaccine. Here immunoSEQ multiplex PCR was the method, and the copy in TCRdb shows in-frame clones only, minus some. The sample has around 150,000 clones, about 90% seen once. The material sequenced was peripheral blood, taken on day 0 of AZD1222 vaccination. The receptors derive from an adult in good health.

The chain uses TRBV21-1 and TRBJ2-2; the table names TRBD2, a call not compared with the DNA. TRBV21-1 is deemed a pseudogene. The CDR3 has 15 amino acids. The CDR3 loop is CASSKAAANTGELFF. In DNA form, the CDR3 reads TGTGCCAGCAGCAAAGCGGCGGCGAACACCGGGGAGCTGTTTTTT.

This chain connects TRBV4-2 to TRBJ2-7, with a possible D match to TRBD2 (6 bases). This CDR3 contains 15 residues. CDR1 LGHNA and CDR2 YNFKEQ come from the germline V gene. Trimming removed 4 bases at V and 2 bases at J, with 15 bases between. The CDR3 DNA sequence: TGTGCCAGCAGCCTTATTCGGGACTCGGCCTACGAGCAGTACTTC. It is translated as CASSLIRDSAYEQYF.

The DNA of the CDR3 is TGTGCCAGCAGTCCCGGACAGGTACCCTCACCCCTCCACTTT. Protein: CASSPGQVPSPLHF. The chain has TRBV27 and TRBJ1-6, with 7 bases fitting TRBD1. Germline CDR1 and CDR2: MNHEY and SMNVEV (reference sequence). The V and J ends lost 5 bases and 10 bases, in that order; junction bases with no gene match: 8. CDR3 length equals 14 residues.

V is TRBV6-5 and J is TRBJ2-1; 12 nucleotides agree with TRBD2. Per the germline V gene, CDR1 is MNHEY and CDR2 is SVGAGI. V was pared by 7 bases and J by 8 bases, with 6 bases of the junction left unmatched. The CDR3 is 14 residues long. The CDR3 spells CASITSGRTDEQFF. The DNA for the CDR3 is TGTGCCAGCATTACTAGCGGGAGGACAGATGAGCAGTTCTTC.

The rearrangement uses TRBV9 and TRBJ2-7; 7 positions match TRBD2. V shed 3 bases, J shed 6 bases, and the junction held 3 bases outside the gene matches. Germline assignment: CDR1 SGDLS and CDR2 YYNGEE. This CDR3 contains 12 residues. The chain's CDR3 is CASSAGRSEQYF. DNA of the CDR3: TGTGCCAGCAGCGCCGGGAGGAGCGAGCAGTACTTC.

The rearrangement uses TRBV7-6 and TRBJ1-6; D might be TRBD1 (5 bases). V lost 3 bases, J lost 9 bases, and 15 bases lay in between. The CDR3 has 15 amino acids. Germline lookup yields CDR1 SGHVS and CDR2 FNYEAQ. CDR3 in amino acids: CASSLNTRGSSPLHF. The CDR3 nucleotides read TGTGCCAGCAGCTTGAATACAAGGGGAAGTTCACCCCTCCACTTT.

The chain links TRBV9 to TRBJ1-5; 8 nucleotides match TRBD1. The junction had 9 bases not matched to a gene; V was cut back by 4 bases and J by 6 bases. This CDR3 is 15 amino acids long. From germline, CDR1 is SGDLS and CDR2 YYNGEE. CDR3 residues: CASSPEDRVGQPQHF. The CDR3 bases are TGTGCCAGCAGCCCTGAGGACAGGGTCGGTCAGCCCCAGCATTTT.

The CDR3 coding sequence is TGTGCCAGCAGACAACGTCTTTCAAACACTGAAGCTTTCTTT. Residues: CASRQRLSNTEAFF. The chain is built from TRBV5-4 and TRBJ1-1; D not certain. Germline-derived CDR1 and CDR2 are SGHNT and YYREEE (reference sequence). Trimming stripped 5 bases from V and 2 bases from J, with 13 bases between. The length of the CDR3 is 14 residues.

About this clone itself: Mismatch with germline at one junction end may stem from a read error. This chain links TRBV2 with TRBJ2-3, with TRBD1 matching over 12 bases. The CDR3 loop spans 15 amino acids. The germline V gene has CDR1 SNHLY and CDR2 FYNNEI. In DNA form, the CDR3 reads TGTGCCAGCAGTCGGGACAGGGGGCGCACGGATACGCAGTATTTT. Its protein product is CASSRDRGRTDTQYF. Looking up the rest from reference TRBV2 and TRBJ2-3 gives the full variable domain: EPEVTQTPSHQVTQMGQEVILRCVPISNHLYFYWYRQILGQKVEFLVSFYNNEISEKSEIFDDQFSVERPDGSNFTLKIRSTKLEDSAMYFCASSRDRGRTDTQYFGPGTRLTVL.

The gene calls are TRBV28 and TRBJ1-5; D may be TRBD1 (5 bases). CDR1 is MDHEN and CDR2 is SYDVKM in the germline V gene. This CDR3 comprises 14 residues. The ends were cut back, 6 bases at V and 7 bases at J, with 16 bases in the middle. CDR3 sequence: CASSPFQGRQPQHF. For the CDR3, the DNA is TGTGCCAGCAGCCCTTTTCAGGGTAGACAGCCCCAGCATTTT.

The chain links TRBV14 to TRBJ1-2; weak D call: TRBD1 (6 bases). There are 12 residues in the CDR3. V shed 4 bases and J shed 8 bases, with 11 bases lying between them. CDR1 and CDR2 (germline): SGHDN, FVKESK. The CDR3 loop is CASSRQEMGYTF. CDR3 nucleotide sequence: TGTGCCAGCAGCCGACAGGAGATGGGCTACACCTTC. Full variable domain (missing parts from reference TRBV14 and TRBJ1-2): EAGVTQFPSHSVIEKGQTVTLRCDPISGHDNLYWYRRVMGKEIKFLLHFVKESKQDESGMPNNRFLAERTGGTYSTLKVQPAELEDSGVYFCASSRQEMGYTFGSGTRLTVV.

In this sample, this clone turned up a few times. The V gene is TRBV7-9, the J gene TRBJ2-7, with TRBD2 matching over 7 bases. The CDR3 runs to 13 residues. Germline trimming cut 0 bases from V and 5 bases from J; bases unmatched to any gene: 1. Germline V gene lookup returns CDR1 SEHNR and CDR2 FQNEAQ (reference sequence). As DNA, the CDR3 is TGTGCCAGCAGCTTAGCGGGAGGGGACGAGCAGTACTTC. This sequence encodes CASSLAGGDEQYF.

The genes are TRBV5-4 and TRBJ2-2; D unresolved. V dropped 2 bases and J dropped 4 bases, with 12 bases sitting between them. From germline, CDR1 is SGHNT and CDR2 YYREEE (reference sequence). The CDR3 runs to 15 residues. CDR3 region: CASSFQALSTGELFF. The CDR3 nucleotides read TGTGCCAGCAGCTTCCAAGCGCTGAGCACCGGGGAGCTGTTTTTT. Complete variable domain (other parts from reference TRBV5-4 and TRBJ2-2): ETGVTQSPTHLIKTRGQQVTLRCSSQSGHNTVSWYQQALGQGPQFIFQYYREEENGRGNFPPRFSGLQFPNYSSELNVNALELDDSALYLCASSFQALSTGELFFGEGSRLTVL.

CDR3 sequence reads: CASSQDLTGLPRDGYTF. DNA for the CDR3: TGTGCCAGCAGCCAAGATCTAACAGGGCTTCCTCGTGATGGCTACACCTTC. The genes are TRBV3-1 (or the pseudogene TRBV3-2) and TRBJ1-2, with D possibly matching TRBD1 (6 bases). V was clipped by 0 bases and J by 6 bases, with 20 bases between them. The CDR3 is made up of 17 amino acids. In germline, CDR1 is LGHDT, CDR2 YNNKEL (reference sequence).

The rearrangement links TRBV6-5 to TRBJ2-2, with D possibly being TRBD2 (5 bases). V lost 4 bases and J 4 bases, leaving 13 bases between the germline ends. There are 15 residues in the CDR3. Germline V gene lookup returns CDR1 MNHEY and CDR2 SVGAGI. The DNA for the CDR3 is TGTGCCAGCAGTTCGGGGATCGGAATCACCGGGGAGCTGTTTTTT. Encoded protein: CASSSGIGITGELFF.

The gene calls are TRBV5-4 and TRBJ2-5, with TRBD1 as a possible D gene (5 bases). Germline values: CDR1 SGHNT, CDR2 YYREEE (reference sequence). Trimming stripped 7 bases from V and 7 bases from J, with 11 bases between. The CDR3 has 11 amino acids. CDR3 protein: CASAKQGTQYF. The CDR3 nucleotides are TGTGCCAGCGCCAAGCAGGGGACCCAGTACTTC.

CDR3 bases: TGTGCCAGTAGTACGCTAGCGGGAGCGGGCCCCGATACGCAGTATTTT. This gives the protein CASSTLAGAGPDTQYF. The chain carries TRBV19 and TRBJ2-3; 10 positions match TRBD2. The CDR3 contains 16 residues. Germline trimming cut 4 bases from V and 6 bases from J; bases unmatched to any gene: 10. Germline V lookup: CDR1 LNHDA, CDR2 SQIVND (reference sequence).

This rearrangement joins TRBV4-2 to TRBJ2-1, with D perhaps given as TRBD1 or TRBD2 (5 bases each). Germline values: CDR1 LGHNA, CDR2 YNFKEQ. The CDR3 runs to 17 residues. V lost 1 base and J lost 4, with 17 bases in between. The CDR3 region has the DNA TGTGCCAGCAGCCAAGCGCAGGTGGGGGTCGGTTACAATGAGCAGTTCTTC. This sequence encodes CASSQAQVGVGYNEQFF.